This section outlines one T cell receptor (beta chain) sequence together with its context. Relative to the germline gene, one junction end is altered; a read error may explain this. The CDR3 spans 14 residues. Germline V gives CDR1 MNHNS, CDR2 SASEGT. The sample is drawn from a study of blood T cells in healthy people across ages. Using a J-beta primer mix together with a sample-barcoded 5' primer, a second PCR was run for roughly 6 to 12 cycles. TCRdb itself ran the 5' RACE reads through MiXCR, one entry per CDR3 protein. The sample lists a few hundred thousand distinct CDR3 sequences, 27% occurring once.

The sample taken for sequencing was blood. The sequence came from a woman in her seventies in good health. This chain links TRBV6-1 with TRBJ2-3; tentative D call: TRBD1 (5 bases). CDR3 DNA sequence: TGTGCCAGCAGTGGCTGGGGCTTCACAGATATGCAGTATTTT. This gives the protein CASSGWGFTDMQYF.